This T cell receptor (beta chain) came from a study of T cell changes during pregnancy in multiple sclerosis (dated by TCRdb to about 2019). For the study in its entirety: The study looked at changes in the T cell repertoire across pregnancy in women with multiple sclerosis.

Note on this clone: The clone's antigen remains unknown. Per-base qualities were not stored, and no clone one base away is much larger.

V has 0 bases trimmed and J has 5 bases trimmed; junction bases matching no gene number 6. CDR1 is given as SGDLS and CDR2 as YYNGEE, both from the germline V gene. The CDR3 spans 16 residues, from the cysteine through the phenylalanine. This entry keeps only the CDR3 DNA: 48 bases, framed from base 1. Libraries were constructed by the immunoSEQ multiplex PCR assay. TCRdb took this table from immuneACCESS and kept in-frame rearrangements with V and J called. Such tables lack part of the clones; where checked against another copy, unresolved V genes explain under half of the gap, and the rest is unexplained. The sample yields approximately 130,000 clones; roughly 92% were counted once. Together, the top ten hold 6.2% of the sample.

This receptor was obtained from a female donor with multiple sclerosis, enrolled in a pregnancy study. The V and J segments used are TRBV9 and TRBJ2-1; 9 junctional bases match TRBD2. This specimen was peripheral blood, taken before pregnancy. The nucleotide sequence reads TGTGCCAGCAGCGTAGAGGCTAGCGGGAACGACAATGAGCAGTTCTTC. Its translation reads: CASSVEASGNDNEQFF. The CDR3 plus the reference TRBV9 and TRBJ2-1 genes for the other parts give the full variable domain: DSGVTQTPKHLITATGQRVTLRCSPRSGDLSVYWYQQSLDQGLQFLIQYYNGEERAKGNILERFSAQQFPDLHSELNLSSLELGDSALYFCASSVEASGNDNEQFFGPGTRLTVL.